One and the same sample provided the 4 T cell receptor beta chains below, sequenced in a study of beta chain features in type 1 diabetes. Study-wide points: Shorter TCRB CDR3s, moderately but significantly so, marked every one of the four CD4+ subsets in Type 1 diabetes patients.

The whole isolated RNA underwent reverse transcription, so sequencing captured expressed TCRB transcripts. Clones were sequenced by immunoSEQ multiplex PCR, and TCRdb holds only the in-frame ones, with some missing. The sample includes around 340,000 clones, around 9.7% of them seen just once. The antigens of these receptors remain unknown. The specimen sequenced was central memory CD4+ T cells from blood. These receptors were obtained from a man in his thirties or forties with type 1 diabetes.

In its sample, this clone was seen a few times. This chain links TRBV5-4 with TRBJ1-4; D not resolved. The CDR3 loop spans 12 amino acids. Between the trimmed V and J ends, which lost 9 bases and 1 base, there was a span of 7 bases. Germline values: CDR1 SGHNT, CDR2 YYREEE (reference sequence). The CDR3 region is CAIGGTNEKLFF. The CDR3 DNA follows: TGTGCCATAGGTGGAACTAATGAAAAACTGTTTTTT. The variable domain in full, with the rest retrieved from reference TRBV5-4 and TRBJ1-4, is ETGVTQSPTHLIKTRGQQVTLRCSSQSGHNTVSWYQQALGQGPQFIFQYYREEENGRGNFPPRFSGLQFPNYSSELNVNALELDDSALYLCAIGGTNEKLFFGSGTQLSVL.

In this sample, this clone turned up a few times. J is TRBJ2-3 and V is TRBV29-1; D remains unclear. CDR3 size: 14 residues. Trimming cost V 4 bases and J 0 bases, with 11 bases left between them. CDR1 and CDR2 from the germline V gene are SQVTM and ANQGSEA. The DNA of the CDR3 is TGCAGCGTTGTCTCCTACCTTAGCACAGATACGCAGTATTTT. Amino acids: CSVVSYLSTDTQYF.

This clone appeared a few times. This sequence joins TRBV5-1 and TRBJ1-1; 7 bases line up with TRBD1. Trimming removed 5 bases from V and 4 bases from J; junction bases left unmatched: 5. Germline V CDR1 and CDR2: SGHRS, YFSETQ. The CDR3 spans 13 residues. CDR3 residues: CASRFPGGTEAFF. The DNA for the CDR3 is TGCGCCAGCAGATTCCCAGGGGGCACTGAAGCTTTCTTT. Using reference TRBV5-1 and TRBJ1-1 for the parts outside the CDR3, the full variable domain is KAGVTQTPRYLIKTRGQQVTLSCSPISGHRSVSWYQQTPGQGLQFLFEYFSETQRNKGNFPGRFSGRQFSNSRSEMNVSTLELGDSALYLCASRFPGGTEAFFGQGTRLTVV.

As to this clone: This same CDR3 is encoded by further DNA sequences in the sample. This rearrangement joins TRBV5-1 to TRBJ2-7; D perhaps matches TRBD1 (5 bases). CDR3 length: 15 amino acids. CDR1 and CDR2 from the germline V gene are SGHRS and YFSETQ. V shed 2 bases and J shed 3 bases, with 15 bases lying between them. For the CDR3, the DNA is TGCGCCAGCAGCTTAGGTACAGGACAAGTCTACGAGCAGTACTTC. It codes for CASSLGTGQVYEQYF.